Below, 27 T cell receptor beta chains from the same sample are listed, as sequenced in a study of T cell responses to AZD1222 COVID-19 vaccine. Sequencing was performed with immunoSEQ multiplex PCR; in TCRdb, only in-frame clones are kept and a portion is missing. The sample contains 130,000 or so clones, 88% of which appear only once. The sequenced sample was peripheral blood, obtained 28 days after the second AZD1222 dose. These receptors came from an adult who received the AZD1222 COVID-19 vaccine.

This clone is a singleton in its sample. This CDR3 is CASIRGMDGETQYF. As DNA, the CDR3 is TGTGCCAGCATAAGGGGGATGGATGGAGAGACCCAGTACTTC. This chain connects TRBV2 to TRBJ2-5, with D possibly being TRBD1 (6 bases). V was pared by 7 bases and J by 4 bases, with 16 bases between. CDR1 and CDR2 from the germline V gene are SNHLY and FYNNEI. This CDR3 contains 14 residues. Using reference TRBV2 and TRBJ2-5 for the parts outside the CDR3, the full variable domain is EPEVTQTPSHQVTQMGQEVILRCVPISNHLYFYWYRQILGQKVEFLVSFYNNEISEKSEIFDDQFSVERPDGSNFTLKIRSTKLEDSAMYFCASIRGMDGETQYFGPGTRLLVL.

V and J are TRBV6-5 and TRBJ1-1; D ambiguous. Trimming removed 8 bases at V and 2 bases at J, with 9 bases between. The germline V gene encodes CDR1 MNHEY and CDR2 SVGAGI. CDR3 length equals 12 residues. The CDR3 loop reads CASGRLNTEAFF. The DNA of the CDR3 is TGTGCCAGCGGGAGGCTAAACACTGAAGCTTTCTTT.

A few counts support this clone. This rearrangement joins TRBV7-2 to TRBJ1-2; no firm D call. The V end lost 6 bases, the J end lost 2 bases, and 13 bases lay between the germline ends. The germline gives CDR1 SGHTA, CDR2 FQGNSA. The CDR3 covers 14 residues. CDR3 in DNA: TGTGCCAGCAGTCCTAGTGGGGAAAACTATGGCTACACCTTC. Its protein is CASSPSGENYGYTF. Full variable domain (outside the CDR3, taken from reference TRBV7-2 and TRBJ1-2): GAGVSQSPSNKVTEKGKDVELRCDPISGHTALYWYRQSLGQGLEFLIYFQGNSAPDKSGLPSDRFSAERTGGSVSTLTIQRTQQEDSAVYLCASSPSGENYGYTFGSGTRLTVV.

The chain joins TRBV18 to TRBJ1-5; unclear D gene. Germline-derived CDR1 and CDR2 are KGHSH and LQKENI. This CDR3 contains 15 residues. The V gene lost 1 base and the J gene lost 2 bases, with 9 bases spanning the gap. The CDR3 sequence: CASSPQGAGNQPQHF. Written as DNA, the CDR3 is TGTGCCAGCTCACCACAGGGCGCCGGCAATCAGCCCCAGCATTTT.

This CDR3 is CASTGIGSPLHF. The DNA of the CDR3 is TGTGCCAGCACCGGGATAGGGTCACCCCTCCACTTT. The chain joins TRBV27 to TRBJ1-6; D call uncertain. CDR3 size: 12 residues. From germline, CDR1 is MNHEY and CDR2 SMNVEV (reference sequence). V gave up 7 bases and J gave up 10 bases, with 11 bases separating them.

The chain carries TRBV13 and TRBJ2-2; D possibly corresponds to TRBD1 (5 bases). CDR3 length equals 15 residues. Germline CDR1 PRHDT, CDR2 FYEKMQ (reference sequence). The germline V and J ends were trimmed by 0 bases and 6 bases, with 11 bases remaining between them. As DNA, the CDR3 is TGTGCCAGCAGCTTAGGGACAGAGGCTGCCGGGGAGCTGTTTTTT. Translation: CASSLGTEAAGELFF.

V and J are TRBV11-3 and TRBJ2-1; 8 nucleotides align to TRBD1. The V segment lost 7 bases and the J segment 4 bases; nucleotides outside the gene matches: 9. This CDR3 region has 15 residues. Germline lookup yields CDR1 SGHNT and CDR2 YENEEA. The CDR3 sequence is CASNTRQGAYNEQFF. CDR3 sequence (DNA): TGTGCCAGCAACACGCGGCAGGGGGCATACAATGAGCAGTTCTTC.

The chain has TRBV15 and TRBJ1-1, with D possibly TRBD1 on 6 matching bases. V gave up 0 bases and J gave up 1 base, with 6 bases separating them. CDR1 LNHNV and CDR2 YYDKDF come from the germline V gene (reference sequence). This CDR3 contains 14 residues. The CDR3 sequence: CATSREGGNTEAFF. The CDR3 DNA follows: TGTGCCACCAGCAGAGAAGGGGGGAACACTGAAGCTTTCTTT. Based on the CDR3 plus reference TRBV15 and TRBJ1-1, the full variable domain is DAMVIQNPRYQVTQFGKPVTLSCSQTLNHNVMYWYQQKSSQAPKLLFHYYDKDFNNEADTPDNFQSRRPNTSFCFLDIRSPGLGDTAMYLCATSREGGNTEAFFGQGTRLTVV.

V usage is TRBV28 and J usage is TRBJ2-1; 8 positions match TRBD2. Trimming removed 5 bases from V and 0 bases from J; junction bases left unmatched: 9. CDR3 length: 17 residues. CDR1 MDHEN and CDR2 SYDVKM come from the germline V gene. This CDR3 is CASSPSKSGGSYNEQFF. The DNA for the CDR3 is TGTGCCAGCAGTCCCTCCAAAAGCGGGGGCTCCTACAATGAGCAGTTCTTC.

The table lists this clone with a few counts. The chain employs TRBV12-3 or TRBV12-4 and TRBJ1-2; a possible D gene is TRBD1 (6 bases). Deletions cut 7 bases from V and 2 bases from J, with 8 bases between. CDR3 length equals 12 residues. The CDR3 DNA follows: TGTGCCAGCAACCAGGGGAACTATGGCTACACCTTC. It specifies CASNQGNYGYTF.

V gene TRBV5-1 combines with J gene TRBJ2-3; D might be TRBD2 (6 bases). CDR3 length: 15 residues. Germline CDR1 reads SGHRS; CDR2 reads YFSETQ. The ends were cut back, 3 bases at V and 1 base at J, with 12 bases in the middle. This CDR3 reads CASSWAGRGTDTQYF. DNA of the CDR3: TGCGCCAGCAGCTGGGCGGGGCGAGGCACAGATACGCAGTATTTT.

The V gene is TRBV7-6, the J gene TRBJ2-3; D perhaps matches TRBD2 (7 bases). This CDR3 spans 16 amino acids. From germline, CDR1 is SGHVS and CDR2 FNYEAQ. The V gene lost 4 bases and the J gene lost 4 bases, with 18 bases spanning the gap. The CDR3 DNA reads TGTGCCAGCAGCTCCCTAGGGGCGGGGGCTTCAGATACGCAGTATTTT. Its protein product is CASSSLGAGASDTQYF.

V is TRBV6-5 and J is TRBJ2-5; 7 nucleotides align to TRBD1. Germline V gene data show CDR1 as MNHEY and CDR2 as SVGAGI. The CDR3 contains 14 residues. After removal of 4 bases from V and 2 bases from J, the junction contained 4 bases not matched to a gene. The CDR3 sequence is CASSLNRGQETQYF. CDR3 DNA: TGTGCCAGCAGTTTGAACAGGGGACAAGAGACCCAGTACTTC.

The chain recombines TRBV7-6 with TRBJ2-5; a possible D gene is TRBD1 (5 bases). This CDR3 region has 16 residues. Germline lookup yields CDR1 SGHVS and CDR2 FNYEAQ. V was pared by 1 base and J by 3 bases, with 15 bases between. As DNA, the CDR3 is TGTGCCAGCAGCTTAGAGAGTGCCAGGGTAAAAGAGACCCAGTACTTC. It is translated as CASSLESARVKETQYF.

This chain joins TRBV5-1 and TRBJ1-4; no clear D gene. This CDR3 has 12 residues. Trimming shortened V by 0 bases and J by 8 bases, and 5 bases separated the two germline ends. Germline values: CDR1 SGHRS, CDR2 YFSETQ. This CDR3 reads CASSLGREKLFF. CDR3 DNA sequence: TGCGCCAGCAGCTTGGGGCGGGAAAAACTGTTTTTT.

The V and J genes are TRBV23-1 and TRBJ1-3; D may be TRBD1 (5 bases). TRBV23-1 has ORF status, its function being uncertain. Trimming took off 3 bases at V and 0 bases at J, with 12 bases between the two ends. The CDR3 length is 16 residues. Written as DNA, the CDR3 is TGCGCCAGCAGTCAGACAGATAAAGACTCTGGAAACACCATATATTTT. It translates to CASSQTDKDSGNTIYF.

This clone appeared a single time. The rearrangement joins TRBV18 to TRBJ1-4; D gene uncertain. This CDR3 comprises 14 residues. Looked up from germline, CDR1 is KGHSH and CDR2 is LQKENI. V dropped 2 bases and J dropped 6 bases, with 10 bases sitting between them. CDR3 sequence: CASSPKDLDEKLFF. Here the CDR3 DNA reads TGTGCCAGCTCACCAAAGGACCTGGATGAAAAACTGTTTTTT.

The rearrangement uses TRBV24-1 and TRBJ1-3; D not certain. This CDR3 contains 14 residues. V was trimmed by 7 bases and J by 0 bases, leaving 9 bases between them. Germline lookup yields CDR1 KGHDR and CDR2 SFDVKD. The CDR3 sequence is CATSDRNSGNTIYF. The DNA for the CDR3 is TGTGCCACCAGCGACCGAAACTCTGGAAACACCATATATTTT.

The genes are TRBV19 and TRBJ1-3; D gene unclear. The CDR3 has 15 residues. Germline-derived CDR1 and CDR2 are LNHDA and SQIVND (reference sequence). The V end was cut by 3 bases, the J end by 0 bases, with 9 bases between. CDR3 bases: TGTGCCAGTAGTATGGGCCCACTCTCTGGAAACACCATATATTTT. The encoded protein is CASSMGPLSGNTIYF. The full variable domain, with the rest looked up from reference TRBV19 and TRBJ1-3, is DGGITQSPKYLFRKEGQNVTLSCEQNLNHDAMYWYRQDPGQGLRLIYYSQIVNDFQKGDIAEGYSVSREKKESFPLTVTSAQKNPTAFYLCASSMGPLSGNTIYFGEGSWLTVV.

V usage is TRBV28 and J usage is TRBJ1-5; no reliable D call. Germline CDR1 reads MDHEN; CDR2 reads SYDVKM. The V end was cut by 4 bases, the J end by 5 bases, with 3 bases between. The CDR3 loop spans 11 amino acids. The CDR3 protein is CASSSYQPQHF. CDR3 nucleotides: TGTGCCAGCAGTTCGTATCAGCCCCAGCATTTT.

The chain combines TRBV29-1 with TRBJ1-1, with 7 positions matching TRBD1. The ends lost 5 bases at V and 4 bases at J; junction bases unmatched: 4. Looked up from germline, CDR1 is SQVTM and CDR2 is ANQGSEA. The CDR3 runs 12 residues. The CDR3 DNA is TGCAGCGTTTTTCACAGGGGCACTGAAGCTTTCTTT. This codes for CSVFHRGTEAFF.

The chain combines TRBV2 with TRBJ1-6; 8 nucleotides match TRBD1. The CDR3 is 15 amino acids. Germline assignment: CDR1 SNHLY and CDR2 FYNNEI. V dropped 7 bases and J dropped 7; count of bases not matched to a gene: 9. For the CDR3, the DNA is TGTGCCAGCATTCCTCTTACAGGGGGAAATTCACCCCTCCACTTT. As protein: CASIPLTGGNSPLHF.

The J gene is TRBJ2-3, the V gene TRBV5-4, with D possibly matching TRBD2 (6 bases). This CDR3 spans 14 amino acids. Germline values: CDR1 SGHNT, CDR2 YYREEE (reference sequence). Trimming cost V 4 bases and J 9 bases, with 18 bases left between them. CDR3 in amino acids: CASSPRLGTNTQYF. In DNA form, the CDR3 reads TGTGCCAGCAGCCCTAGACTAGGAACAAACACGCAGTATTTT.

This sequence joins TRBV6-5 and TRBJ1-4; TRBD1 might be the D (5 bases). CDR3 size: 15 residues. Germline V gene sequence: CDR1 MNHEY, CDR2 SVGAGI. The V gene lost 8 bases and the J gene lost 7 bases, with 20 bases spanning the gap. CDR3 sequence (DNA): TGTGCCAGCTCCAGGGACGGTGCTAGGGTTGAAAAACTGTTTTTT. Amino acid sequence: CASSRDGARVEKLFF.

This rearrangement joins TRBV19 to TRBJ1-1; D remains ambiguous. CDR3 length equals 14 residues. Germline-derived CDR1 and CDR2 are LNHDA and SQIVND (reference sequence). With 5 bases removed from V and 2 bases from J, the gap between germline ends came to 12 bases. The CDR3 protein is CASSPWAANTEAFF. The CDR3 bases are TGTGCCAGTAGTCCATGGGCCGCCAACACTGAAGCTTTCTTT.

The chain links TRBV6-5 to TRBJ1-1, with 7 bases identical to TRBD1. J was trimmed by 3 bases and V by 6 bases; bases with no gene match: 4. CDR1 and CDR2 (germline): MNHEY, SVGAGI. The CDR3 is 13 amino acids. The CDR3 DNA sequence: TGTGCCAGCAGGAGACAGGGTTACACTGAAGCTTTCTTT. Translation gives CASRRQGYTEAFF.

The chain combines TRBV6-1 with TRBJ1-1, with D perhaps matching TRBD1 (5 bases). Per germline, CDR1 MNHNS and CDR2 SASEGT. The V end lost 3 bases, the J end lost 1 base, and 15 bases lay between the germline ends. There are 16 residues in the CDR3. For the CDR3, the DNA is TGTGCCAGCAGTGACCCCCCCAGGGTTGGGAACACTGAAGCTTTCTTT. Its protein is CASSDPPRVGNTEAFF.